Below, 3 T cell receptor beta chains from the same sample are listed, as sequenced in a study of blood T cell repertoires in COVID-19. This table comes from immunoSEQ multiplex PCR, and its TCRdb copy is limited to in-frame clones, with some not included. The top ten hold around 2% of the sample, which has around 290,000 clones, around 89% seen once. Sequencing was carried out using PBMCs or T cells enriched from blood (not recorded which). These receptors all come from a woman in her sixties in a cohort exposed to, infected with or recovered from COVID-19 (not recorded which).

The rearrangement uses TRBV28 and TRBJ2-7; D possibly corresponds to TRBD2 (6 bases). The CDR3 contains 12 residues. V gave up 10 bases and J gave up 6 bases, with 16 bases separating them. Germline V gene lookup returns CDR1 MDHEN and CDR2 SYDVKM. The CDR3 reads CATGTFPGEQYF. The CDR3 nucleotides are TGTGCCACTGGGACTTTCCCGGGCGAGCAGTACTTC. The variable domain in full, with the rest retrieved from reference TRBV28 and TRBJ2-7, is DVKVTQSSRYLVKRTGEKVFLECVQDMDHENMFWYRQDPGLGLRLIYFSYDVKMKEKGDIPEGYSVSREKKERFSLILESASTNQTSMYLCATGTFPGEQYFGPGTRLTVT.

The count of this clone is one. The chain uses TRBV6-2 or TRBV6-3 and TRBJ1-4; TRBD1 aligns across 8 bases. CDR3 length: 17 residues. The V gene end was trimmed by 4 bases and the J gene end by 4 bases; junction bases not matched to a gene: 11. CDR1 and CDR2 (germline): MNHEY, SVGEGT. For the CDR3, the DNA is TGTGCCAGCAGTTCGCCCCACCGGGACAGGTATAATGAAAAACTGTTTTTT. It encodes CASSSPHRDRYNEKLFF.

The rearrangement links TRBV3-1 (or the pseudogene TRBV3-2) to TRBJ2-7; TRBD2 aligns across 11 bases. Germline V CDR1 and CDR2: LGHDT, YNNKEL (reference sequence). CDR3 length: 15 residues. V lost 4 bases to trimming and J lost 4 bases; unmatched junction nucleotides: 6. The CDR3 region is CASSRDLAGGYEQYF. CDR3 DNA sequence: TGTGCCAGCAGCCGGGATCTAGCGGGAGGATACGAGCAGTACTTC.